The entry that follows covers one TCR beta chain sequence. Its antigen is not identified. This sample is drawn from a study of T cell repertoires in cytomegalovirus infection. TCRdb reanalysed the reads using MiXCR and keeps one entry per CDR3 protein. The sample holds some 920,000 distinct CDR3 sequences, approximately 33% seen once. Study-level points and caveats: The cumulative frequency of public TCR beta families distinguished individuals who carried CMV together with the relevant HLA.

Here the sequenced sample was cultured CD8+ T cells from PBMCs, taken from culture after CMV antigen stimulation. The TCR was taken from a human donor in good health (CMV status not recorded). Some clones in this sample may be carry-over from other donors' samples.

This chain's CDR3 is CASSYRGLAYF. DNA of the CDR3: TGTGCCAGCAGTTACAGGGGGTTAGCGTACTTC. This sequence joins TRBV7-9 and TRBJ2-4, with 8 bases matching TRBD1. This CDR3 is 11 amino acids long. Germline CDR1 SEHNR, CDR2 FQNEAQ (reference sequence). The trim removed 6 bases at V and 15 bases at J, leaving 7 bases unmatched.